In its sample, the clone carrying this T cell receptor (beta chain) was seen many times. Its antigen is undetermined. What was amplified from RNA transcripts were TCR beta CDR3 regions. HTBI primers were the set used in a first-round RT-PCR of the TCR CDR3. A single record per CDR3 protein comes from TCRdb applying MiXCR to the multiplex PCR reads. The sample yields around 690,000 distinct CDR3 sequences, approximately 15% seen once. These data originate in a study of T cells in Graves' hyperthyroidism and ophthalmopathy. Overall study results and limits: Among clonotypes expanded in thyroid above 0.001, most were also found in blood.

Exclusion of a patient resulted from uncontrolled infection, other autoimmune disease, pregnancy or lactation. There are 16 residues in the CDR3. V lost 5 bases and J 4 bases, leaving 18 bases between the germline ends. CDR1 and CDR2 (germline): KGHDR, SFDVKD. The sequence was obtained from a man aged 45-65 years with Graves' hyperthyroidism. Source material: blood. V is TRBV24-1 and J is TRBJ2-3; D may correspond to TRBD1 or TRBD2 (5 bases each). Here the CDR3 reads CATSGAGWGFADTQYF. The CDR3 coding sequence is TGTGCCACCAGTGGCGCAGGGTGGGGGTTCGCAGATACGCAGTATTTT.